This T cell receptor (beta chain) stems from a study of blood T cell repertoires in COVID-19 (dated by TCRdb to 2020 to 2021). Study-wide context: The collaborator samples originated in the United States, Italy and Spain and spanned the acute and convalescent phases of COVID-19. Where available, HLA class I and class II types were taken from metadata supplied by the sample provider and were not determined by assay-based typing. The prospective study material was composed of cDNA or gDNA derived from T cells, B-cell-depleted T cells, or PBMCs. The dataset comprised deeply sampled blood TCRbeta repertoires from subjects exposed to, actively infected with, or recovered from COVID-19. A de-identified subject ID, COVID-19 status, age in years and sex were almost always included in the sample metadata. The samples were drawn from the first 160 participants of the ongoing ImmuneRACE study and from some 1,300 subjects provided by 6 global collaborators. The repertoires were released in a freely available public database intended as a resource for research on the immune response to SARS-CoV-2.

Notes on this clone: No cognate antigen has been identified for it. There are no base qualities to consult, and no much larger clone falls within one base.

TCRbeta CDR3 regions were amplified from genomic DNA by means of the immunoSEQ Assay, a bias-controlled multiplex PCR. The study's own analysis went as follows. The number of nucleated cells in each sample was estimated by amplification of reference gene primers within the assay. To quantify the absolute abundance of each unique TCRbeta CDR3 rearrangement, sequence reads were collapsed and filtered. For each sample, productive Simpson clonality was calculated as the square root of Simpson's diversity index over productive rearrangements. TCRdb stores this immuneACCESS table with in-frame sequences only. Part of the clones is absent; in the studies checked, under half of the shortfall reflects unresolved V genes, and no reason is known for the rest. That table gives V, J and clone size, and the DNA gave D and trimming. Counted in this sample were roughly 95,000 clones; more than 75% of them appeared once. The top ten clonotypes cover 15% to 20% of the sample.

Each collaborating institution followed its own protocols to collect whole blood in K2EDTA tubes. For TCRbeta analysis, collaborators shipped samples as frozen whole blood, isolated PBMCs, or DNA extracted from either of those sample types. Relative to germline, V is missing 2 bases and J is missing 4 bases, with 6 bases of the junction outside any gene match. Its CDR3 holds 16 amino acids, cysteine through phenylalanine. The entry retains the CDR3 DNA only, 48 bases that are in frame from base 1. For CDR1 and CDR2, the germline V gene lists SGHRS and YFSETQ. What the authors observed across the whole study: The quantity of clinical and demographic metadata differed by source and by participant and was supplied without curation.

This receptor was obtained from a man aged 80 or over with acute or convalescent COVID-19. The sample comprised peripheral blood. The rearrangement combines TRBV5-1 with TRBJ2-2, and 9 junctional nucleotides match TRBD2. The CDR3 protein sequence reads: CASSLLAGASTGELFF. The DNA sequence is given as TGCGCCAGCAGCTTATTAGCGGGAGCGTCCACCGGGGAGCTGTTTTTT.